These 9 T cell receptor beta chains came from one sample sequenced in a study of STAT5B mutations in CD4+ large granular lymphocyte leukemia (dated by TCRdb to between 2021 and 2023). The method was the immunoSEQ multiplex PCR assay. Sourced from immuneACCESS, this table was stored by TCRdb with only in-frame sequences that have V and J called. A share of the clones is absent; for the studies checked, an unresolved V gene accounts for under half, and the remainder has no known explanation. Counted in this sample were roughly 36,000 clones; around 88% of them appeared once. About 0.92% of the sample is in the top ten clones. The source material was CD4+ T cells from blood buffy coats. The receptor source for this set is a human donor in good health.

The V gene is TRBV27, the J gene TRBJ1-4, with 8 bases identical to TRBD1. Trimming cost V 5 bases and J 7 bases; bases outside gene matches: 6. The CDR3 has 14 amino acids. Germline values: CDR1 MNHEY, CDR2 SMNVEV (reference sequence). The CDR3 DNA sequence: TGTGCCAGCAGTGGACAGGGATTCGGTGAAAAACTGTTTTTT. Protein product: CASSGQGFGEKLFF.

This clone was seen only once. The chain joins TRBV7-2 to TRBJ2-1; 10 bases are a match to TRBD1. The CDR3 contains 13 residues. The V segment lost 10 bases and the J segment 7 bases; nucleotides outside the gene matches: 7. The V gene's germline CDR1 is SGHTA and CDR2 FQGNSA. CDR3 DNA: TGTGCCACCGAGACAGGGGGCGGGAATGAGCAGTTCTTC. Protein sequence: CATETGGGNEQFF.

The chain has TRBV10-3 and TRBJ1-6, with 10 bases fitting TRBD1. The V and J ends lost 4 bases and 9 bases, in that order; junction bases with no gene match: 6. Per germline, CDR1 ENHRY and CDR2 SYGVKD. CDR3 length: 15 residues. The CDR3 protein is CAISAGQGRGSPLHF. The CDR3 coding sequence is TGTGCCATCAGTGCGGGACAGGGGAGAGGTTCACCCCTCCACTTT.

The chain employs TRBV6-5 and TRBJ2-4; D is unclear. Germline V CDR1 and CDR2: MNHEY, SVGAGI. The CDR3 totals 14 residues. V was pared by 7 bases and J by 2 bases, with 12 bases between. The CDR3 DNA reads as TGTGCCAGCACCCCCTTGGGGTCCAAAAACATTCAGTACTTC. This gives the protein CASTPLGSKNIQYF.

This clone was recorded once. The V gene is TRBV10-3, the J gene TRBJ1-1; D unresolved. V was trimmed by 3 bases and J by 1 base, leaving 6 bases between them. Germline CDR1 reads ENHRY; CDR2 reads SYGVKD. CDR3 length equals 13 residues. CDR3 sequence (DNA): TGTGCCATCAGTGACCTTGGGAACACTGAAGCTTTCTTT. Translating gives CAISDLGNTEAFF.

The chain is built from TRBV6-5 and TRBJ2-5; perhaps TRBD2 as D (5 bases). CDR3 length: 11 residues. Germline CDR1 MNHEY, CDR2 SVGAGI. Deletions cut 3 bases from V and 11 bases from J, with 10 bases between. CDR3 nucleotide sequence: TGTGCCAGCAGTTATCGGCAGCGGCAGTACTTC. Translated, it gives CASSYRQRQYF.

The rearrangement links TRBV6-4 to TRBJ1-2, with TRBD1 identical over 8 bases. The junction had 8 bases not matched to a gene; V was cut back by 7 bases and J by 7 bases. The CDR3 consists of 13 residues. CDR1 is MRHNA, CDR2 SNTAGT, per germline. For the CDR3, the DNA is TGTGCCAGCATGGTTCAGGGGGCTGGTGGCTACACCTTC. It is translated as CASMVQGAGGYTF.

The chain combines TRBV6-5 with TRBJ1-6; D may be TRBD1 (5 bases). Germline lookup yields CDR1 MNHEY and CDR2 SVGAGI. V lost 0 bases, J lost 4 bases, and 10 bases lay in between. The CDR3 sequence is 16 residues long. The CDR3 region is CASSYSWDGYNSPLHF. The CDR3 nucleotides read TGTGCCAGCAGTTACTCGTGGGACGGTTATAATTCACCCCTCCACTTT.

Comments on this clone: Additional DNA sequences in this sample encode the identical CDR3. CDR3 DNA: TGTGCCAGCAGCCAAGGCACCGGGGAGCTGTTTTTT. Encoded protein: CASSQGTGELFF. The chain carries TRBV14 and TRBJ2-2; D is uncertain. The CDR3 sequence is 12 residues long. Germline V gene data show CDR1 as SGHDN and CDR2 as FVKESK. Deletions cut 1 base from V and 4 bases from J, with 1 base between.